This T cell receptor (beta chain) is drawn from a study of graft-versus-host responses after intestinal transplantation. Study at large: All recipients got anti-thymocyte globulin induction, then tacrolimus and steroids for approximately three years. Whole-study findings and limits: Graft-versus-host to host-versus-graft clonal ratios in allografts were high in patients with graft-donor T cell macrochimerism. Ileal or blood samples showed some GvH clones first, and such clones were also found in recipient marrow. Declines in HvG clones occurring early post-transplant were associated with peak circulating GvH clone levels.

The method was immunoSEQ multiplex PCR; TCRdb's version includes in-frame clones alone and lacks a portion of them. This sample has 90,000 to 120,000 clones, with 80% to 90% found just once. V lost 8 bases to trimming and J lost 2 bases, with 15 bases between them. Germline CDR1 is SNHLY and CDR2 is FYNNEI. The CDR3 is 14 residues long. In its sample, this clone was seen once. Its antigen is undetermined. The sample in question was unstimulated CD4+ T cells sorted from spleen or lymph node cells, obtained before transplant. V gene TRBV2 combines with J gene TRBJ2-5, with TRBD2 as a possible D gene (6 bases). The receptor comes from a human donor who was the organ donor for an intestinal transplant. The CDR3 region has the DNA TGTGCCAGCGTAATGGGACTCGTACAAGAGACCCAGTACTTC. Encoded protein: CASVMGLVQETQYF.